A selection of T cell receptor beta chains follows, all from one sample in a study of PD-1 blockade in classical Hodgkin lymphoma. The assay was immunoSEQ multiplex PCR, and TCRdb's table has in-frame clones only and misses some. Here the sample spans approximately 58,000 clones, about 91% being singletons. Here the sequenced sample was peripheral blood mononuclear cells (PBMCs), taken before the second cycle of nivolumab. The receptors were gathered from a human donor with classical Hodgkin lymphoma. CDR3s include the opening cysteine and the closing phenylalanine or tryptophan. D genes are given only for firm matches. Only some rows state a clone size, as once, few, many or a class for expanded clones.

-	-	TRBV6-5	TRBJ2-1	TGTGCCAGCAGCCCAACGGGGCTCGACAATGAGCAGTTCTTC	CASSPTGLDNEQFF
-	-	TRBV5-1	TRBJ2-1	TGCGCCAGCAGCCCCGTCGGAGGGCCCCCGCCCCAAGAGCAGTTCTTC	CASSPVGGPPPQEQFF
-	-	TRBV14	TRBJ2-3	TGTGCCAGCAGCCAACTTCAGGGTGCAGTCGAGCAAGATACGCAGTATTTT	CASSQLQGAVEQDTQYF
-	-	TRBV25-1	TRBJ1-4	TGTGCCAGCAGTGAATCTCCGAGTAGGAGGCCCGAAAAACTGTTTTTT	CASSESPSRRPEKLFF
TRBD2	few	TRBV27	TRBJ2-1	TGTGCCAGCAGTTTCGGGGGGGGCTTTTGGGAGCAGTTCTTC	CASSFGGGFWEQFF
-	-	TRBV9	TRBJ1-3	TGTGCCAGCAGCGTAGCCGGAGAAGGGTTTGGAAACACCATATATTTT	CASSVAGEGFGNTIYF
-	-	TRBV7-8	TRBJ1-3	TGTGCCAGCAGCTTAGATTTTGCCAGCTGGACGACCTTAGGAAACACCATATATTTT	CASSLDFASWTTLGNTIYF
TRBD2	-	TRBV30	TRBJ2-1	TGTGCCTGGAGTGTAGTGGCGGGAGGGACATATGAATACAGCGAGCAGTTCTTC	CAWSVVAGGTYEYSEQFF
-	-	TRBV6-5	TRBJ2-7	TGTGCCAGCAGTTTCTTGATAGGGGGAAGTATACAGTACTTC	CASSFLIGGSIQYF
-	-	TRBV5-6	TRBJ1-6	TGTGCCAGCAGCTTGGTTGGGAACGGGTTTCCACCCCTCCACTTT	CASSLVGNGFPPLHF
-	-	TRBV4-1	TRBJ1-5	TGCGCTACCAAAGGCCATATTAGGGACAAGCAGCCCCAGCATTTT	CATKGHIRDKQPQHF
TRBD2	-	TRBV18	TRBJ2-2	TGTGCCAGCATCGCGAGCGGGAGTGGTACCGGGGAGCTGTTTTTT	CASIASGSGTGELFF
-	-	TRBV19	TRBJ2-7	TGTGCCAGTAGTATGGGGCTTTCCGCGACGGGGGAGCAGTACTTC	CASSMGLSATGEQYF
-	-	TRBV19	TRBJ2-7	TGTGCCAGTAGTCCGGGCCCCTTTGGGGAGGAGCAGTACTTC	CASSPGPFGEEQYF
-	-	TRBV9	TRBJ2-2	TGTGCCAGCAGCGCCCCCGGACACCCCTTTGGGCTGTTTTTT	CASSAPGHPFGLFF
-	-	TRBV2	TRBJ1-2	TGTGCCAGCACTGGACGTGGCTACACCTTC	CASTGRGYTF
-	-	TRBV23-1	TRBJ2-4	TGCGCCAGCAGTCACGTCCTGGACCGCGAGGAAGGAAACATTCAGTACTTC	CASSHVLDREEGNIQYF
TRBD2	-	TRBV27	TRBJ2-2	TGTGCCAGCAGTTTATCGGGGAGGGATAGGAAGAACACCGGGGAGCTGTTTTTT	CASSLSGRDRKNTGELFF
TRBD2	-	TRBV11-2	TRBJ2-5	TGTGCCAGCAACTATGGACTAGCGGGAGGGACCCAGTACTTC	CASNYGLAGGTQYF
TRBD1	-	TRBV6-5	TRBJ2-3	TGTGCCAGCAGCGTCCTTACAGGGGCGGATACGCAGTATTTT	CASSVLTGADTQYF
-	-	TRBV19	TRBJ2-1	TGTGCCAGTAGTATCCCGTCCAGGGGAGGGGGCAATGAGCAGTTCTTC	CASSIPSRGGGNEQFF
-	few	TRBV5-5	TRBJ2-7	TGTGCCAGCAGCTTGGGCGCAGGGAGGAACGAGCAGTACTTC	CASSLGAGRNEQYF
TRBD2	-	TRBV27	TRBJ2-7	TGTGCCAGCAGTTTAGGTGCGGGAGGGGGATCCGAGCAGTACTTC	CASSLGAGGGSEQYF
-	-	TRBV27	TRBJ2-3	TGTGCCAGCAGCTCAGGGGACCCAGATACGCAGTATTTT	CASSSGDPDTQYF
-	-	TRBV19	TRBJ2-3	TGTGCCAGCAGATCCTCTCTGAGTACTAGCACAGATACGCAGTATTTT	CASRSSLSTSTDTQYF
-	-	TRBV5-1	TRBJ2-7	TGCGCCAGCAGCTTCGGGGCTGGGGCAGGGGCTGCGGGGGAGCAGTACTTC	CASSFGAGAGAAGEQYF
TRBD2	-	TRBV27	TRBJ2-4	TGTGCCAGCAGTTTATTGAGGCCCAGCGGGGTGAAAAACATTCAGTACTTC	CASSLLRPSGVKNIQYF
TRBD2	-	TRBV14	TRBJ2-3	TGTGCCAGCAGCAAATTGGAGCGGGGGGCTGGAGATACGCAGTATTTT	CASSKLERGAGDTQYF
TRBD1	-	TRBV6-5	TRBJ2-1	TGTGCCAGCAGTTACTCCGACAGGGCCAACGAGCAGTTCTTC	CASSYSDRANEQFF
TRBD1	-	TRBV4-2	TRBJ1-3	TGTGCCAGCAGCCAGACCAGACAGGGGGCTGGAAACACCATATATTTT	CASSQTRQGAGNTIYF
-	-	TRBV4-1	TRBJ2-7	TGCGCCAGCAGCCAAGACAGCGGCCTGAGCTCCTACGAGCAGTACTTC	CASSQDSGLSSYEQYF
-	-	TRBV30	TRBJ1-4	TGTGCCTGGAGTGTAGGTGGAGAAAAACTGTTTTTT	CAWSVGGEKLFF
TRBD2	-	TRBV7-2	TRBJ2-1	TGTGCCAGCAGCTTAGAATTGAGCGGGAGAAGAAATGAGCAGTTCTTC	CASSLELSGRRNEQFF
-	-	TRBV18	TRBJ2-3	TGTGCCAGCTCACCACCGAGTTTAGCAGGGACAGATACGCAGTATTTT	CASSPPSLAGTDTQYF
-	-	TRBV30	TRBJ1-2	TGTGCCTGGAGTGCTCCCGCAAGGGATGGCTACACCTTC	CAWSAPARDGYTF
TRBD2	-	TRBV13	TRBJ2-3	TGTGCCAGCAGCTTGGCCTGGACTAGCGGGAGAAAGGATACGCAGTATTTT	CASSLAWTSGRKDTQYF
-	-	TRBV18	TRBJ2-2	TGTGCCAGCTCACCACCGGGCCTCACCGGGGAGCTGTTTTTT	CASSPPGLTGELFF
-	-	TRBV15	TRBJ2-7	TGTGCCACCAGCAGAGATAGGTACGAGCAGTACTTC	CATSRDRYEQYF
-	-	TRBV7-9	TRBJ2-2	TGTGCCAGCAGCCCCACCCCCACCGGTTACGGGGAGCTGTTTTTT	CASSPTPTGYGELFF
TRBD1	-	TRBV18	TRBJ2-3	TGTGCCAGCTCACAAGACAGGGCGGCAGATACGCAGTATTTT	CASSQDRAADTQYF
-	-	TRBV5-1	TRBJ2-3	TGCGCCAGCAGCTTGGAAGCGCCAGAGGGAGATACGCAGTATTTT	CASSLEAPEGDTQYF
-	-	TRBV6-1	TRBJ2-7	TGTGCCAGCAACCCATCAAGCTACGAGCAGTACTTC	CASNPSSYEQYF
-	once	TRBV7-9	TRBJ2-5	TGTGCCAGCAGCTTAGCCTCCGGCGACTACGTTATAGAGACCCAGTACTTC	CASSLASGDYVIETQYF
-	-	TRBV6-5	TRBJ2-5	TGTGCCAGCAGTTTTTCGGGGGAGACCCAGTACTTC	CASSFSGETQYF
-	once	TRBV5-1	TRBJ2-3	TGCGCCAGCAGCCCTAGGGAGTACACAGATACGCAGTATTTT	CASSPREYTDTQYF
-	-	TRBV27	TRBJ1-1	TGTGCCAGCAGTTCCCTCGGGGCGCAGATTTTAACTTTCTTT	CASSSLGAQILTFF
TRBD1	-	TRBV11-1	TRBJ2-3	TGTGCCAGCAGCTTAGATGGGACAGGGGTTTCAGATACGCAGTATTTT	CASSLDGTGVSDTQYF
-	-	TRBV19	TRBJ2-7	TGTGCCAGTACTCCCCGATTTGCGACACTCTCCTACGAGCAGTACTTC	CASTPRFATLSYEQYF
TRBD2	once	TRBV9	TRBJ2-7	TGTGCCAGCAGCCCTCCGGGACTAGCACAGTACGAGCAGTACTTC	CASSPPGLAQYEQYF
-	-	TRBV6-5	TRBJ1-5	TGTGCCAGCAAAAAACAGATTTCTAGCAATCAGCCCCAGCATTTT	CASKKQISSNQPQHF
-	once	TRBV9	TRBJ2-1	TGTGCCAGCAGCGTAGGTCGGGGCTCCTCCTACAATGAGCAGTTCTTC	CASSVGRGSSYNEQFF
-	-	TRBV7-2	TRBJ2-1	TGTGCCAGCAGCTTAAACTACAATGAGCAGTTCTTC	CASSLNYNEQFF
-	-	TRBV27	TRBJ1-2	TGTGCCAGCAGTTTCCAGGTTAACTATGGCTACACCTTC	CASSFQVNYGYTF
-	-	TRBV6-1	TRBJ2-5	TGTGCCAGCAGTTTAAGTCCGGGTAGTCAAGAGACCCAGTACTTC	CASSLSPGSQETQYF